Reported below is one TCR beta chain. Produced via immunoSEQ multiplex PCR; TCRdb's table is partial and in-frame only. The sample has 540,000 or so clones, around 78% seen once; the top ten hold around 0.013%. The source of the sample is a study of shared T cell receptors in the human thymus. The CDR3 is made up of 18 amino acids. Losses at the gene ends were 4 bases for V and 6 bases for J; bases not matched to a gene: 12. Germline assignment: CDR1 MNHEY and CDR2 SMNVEV (reference sequence). These data were also filed under a second study, of human thymus T cells. Turning to that study: Thymic material originated from resections removed in the course of corrective heart surgery. Across thymic and blood repertoires, the usage of V and J genes appeared to be biased. Unrelated individuals reportedly shared highly overlapping thymic TCR repertoires.

The genes are TRBV27 and TRBJ2-3, with 14 bases matching TRBD2. Sequenced: thymocytes. The receptor's source is a boy in the first two years of life with a congenital heart defect. The CDR3 DNA follows: TGTGCCAGCAGTTCGCAGCCGGGACTAGCGGGAGCTAGGGATACGCAGTATTTT. This sequence encodes CASSSQPGLAGARDTQYF.